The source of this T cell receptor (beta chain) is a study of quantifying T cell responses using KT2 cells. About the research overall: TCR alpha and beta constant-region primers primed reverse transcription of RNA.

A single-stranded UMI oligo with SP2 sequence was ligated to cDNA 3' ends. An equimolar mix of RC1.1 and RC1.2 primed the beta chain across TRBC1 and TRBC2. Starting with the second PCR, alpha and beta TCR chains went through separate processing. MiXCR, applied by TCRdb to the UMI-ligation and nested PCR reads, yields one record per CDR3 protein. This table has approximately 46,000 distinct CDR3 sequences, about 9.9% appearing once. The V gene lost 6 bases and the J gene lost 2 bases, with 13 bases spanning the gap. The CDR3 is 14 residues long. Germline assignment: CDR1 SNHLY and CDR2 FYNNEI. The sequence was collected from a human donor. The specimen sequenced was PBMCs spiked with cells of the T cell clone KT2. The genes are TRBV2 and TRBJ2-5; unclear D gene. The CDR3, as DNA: TGTGCCAGCAGCGAGCTTGCGACGCAAGAGACCCAGTACTTC. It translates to CASSELATQETQYF.